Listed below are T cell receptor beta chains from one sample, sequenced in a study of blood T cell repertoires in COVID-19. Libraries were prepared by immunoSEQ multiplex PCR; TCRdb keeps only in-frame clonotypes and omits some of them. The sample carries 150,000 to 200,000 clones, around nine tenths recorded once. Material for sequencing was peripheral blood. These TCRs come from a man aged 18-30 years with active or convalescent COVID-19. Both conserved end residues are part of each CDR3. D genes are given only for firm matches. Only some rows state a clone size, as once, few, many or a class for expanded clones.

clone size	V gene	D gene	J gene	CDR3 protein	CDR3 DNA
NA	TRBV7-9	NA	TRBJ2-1	CASSLVSGTYNEQFF	TGTGCCAGCAGCTTAGTATCAGGGACCTACAATGAGCAGTTCTTC
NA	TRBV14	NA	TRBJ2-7	CASSQEGGYEQYF	TGTGCCAGCAGCCAAGAAGGGGGCTACGAGCAGTACTTC
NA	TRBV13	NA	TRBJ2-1	CASNEARGDEQFF	TGTGCCAGCAACGAAGCCAGGGGGGATGAGCAGTTCTTC
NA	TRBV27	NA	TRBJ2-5	CASSLFVYGSQETQYF	TGTGCCAGCAGTTTATTTGTGTACGGGAGTCAAGAGACCCAGTACTTC
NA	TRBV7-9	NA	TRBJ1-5	CASSMAGNQPQHF	TGTGCCAGCAGCATGGCGGGCAATCAGCCCCAGCATTTT
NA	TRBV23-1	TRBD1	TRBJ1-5	CASSQSRDRDVGINQPQHF	TGCGCCAGCAGTCAATCGAGGGACAGGGATGTAGGGATAAATCAGCCCCAGCATTTT
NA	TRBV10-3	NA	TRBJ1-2	CAIGQGRVGYGYTF	TGTGCCATAGGTCAGGGGCGTGTAGGCTATGGCTACACCTTC
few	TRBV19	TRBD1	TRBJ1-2	CASIGTAIYGYTF	TGTGCCAGTATCGGGACAGCGATTTATGGCTACACCTTC
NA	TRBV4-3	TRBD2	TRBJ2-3	CASSPGEREEGYSTDTQYF	TGCGCCAGCAGCCCCGGGGAGCGGGAGGAGGGCTATAGCACAGATACGCAGTATTTT
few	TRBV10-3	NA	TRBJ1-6	CAISRGVNSPLHF	TGTGCCATCAGTCGGGGGGTTAATTCACCCCTCCACTTT
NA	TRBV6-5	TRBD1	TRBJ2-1	CASSYVQGDEQFF	TGTGCCAGCAGTTACGTCCAGGGGGATGAGCAGTTCTTC
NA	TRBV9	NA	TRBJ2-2	CASSPRTANTGELFF	TGTGCCAGCAGCCCCCGGACAGCGAACACCGGGGAGCTGTTTTTT
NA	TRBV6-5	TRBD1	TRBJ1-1	CASRHQGVAFF	TGTGCCAGCAGACATCAGGGGGTAGCTTTCTTT
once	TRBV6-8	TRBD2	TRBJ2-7	CASSPTSGRPYEQYF	TGTGCCAGCAGTCCTACTAGCGGGAGACCCTACGAGCAGTACTTC
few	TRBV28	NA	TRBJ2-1	CASSLATRGNLANEQFF	TGTGCCAGCAGTTTAGCCACCAGGGGTAATCTCGCCAATGAGCAGTTCTTC
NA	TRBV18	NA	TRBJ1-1	CASSARENTEAFF	TGTGCCAGCTCAGCGAGGGAGAACACTGAAGCTTTCTTT
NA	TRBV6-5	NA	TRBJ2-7	CASSYSAGNYEQYF	TGTGCCAGCAGTTACTCAGCAGGCAACTACGAGCAGTACTTC
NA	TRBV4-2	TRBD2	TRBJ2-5	CASSHGTSSTETQYF	TGTGCCAGCAGCCATGGGACTAGCTCAACGGAGACCCAGTACTTC
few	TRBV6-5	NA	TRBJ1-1	CASRRQVLNTEAFF	TGTGCCAGCAGACGACAGGTCCTTAACACTGAAGCTTTCTTT
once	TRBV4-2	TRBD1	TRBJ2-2	CASSQGADRGPNTGELFF	TGTGCCAGCAGCCAAGGAGCCGACAGGGGACCTAACACCGGGGAGCTGTTTTTT
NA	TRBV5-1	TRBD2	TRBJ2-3	CASSLNSGGAADTQYF	TGCGCCAGCAGCTTGAATAGCGGGGGGGCCGCAGATACGCAGTATTTT
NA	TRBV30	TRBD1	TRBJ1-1	CAWSGGQGLKAFF	TGTGCCTGGAGTGGGGGACAGGGCTTAAAAGCTTTCTTT
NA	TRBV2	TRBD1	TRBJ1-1	CASGGQGGGKAFF	TGTGCCAGCGGGGGACAGGGCGGTGGAAAAGCTTTCTTT
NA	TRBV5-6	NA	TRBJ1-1	CASSSYSEAFF	TGTGCCAGCAGCTCGTACAGTGAAGCTTTCTTT